One and the same sample provided the 18 T cell receptor beta chains below, sequenced in a study of regulatory T cells in long-lasting Graves disease. Sequencing libraries for TCR beta were prepared with iRepertoire HTBI primers and Arm-PCR of CDR3 regions. TCRdb re-called the multiplex PCR reads with MiXCR, one entry per CDR3 protein. The data show about 540,000 distinct CDR3 sequences, around an eighth seen once. Time point here: newly diagnosed GD, antithyroid drugs for less than 3 months. With RNA extracted from PBMCs as input, the TCR library was made. The same specimen was also included in a second study, on T cells in Graves' hyperthyroidism and ophthalmopathy.

The sequencing used peripheral blood mononuclear cells (PBMCs), collected at new diagnosis, from a patient treated with antithyroid drugs. All receptors come from a young man with Graves disease.

The chain couples TRBV25-1 to TRBJ2-1, with TRBD2 identical over 8 bases. Per the germline V gene, CDR1 is MGHDK and CDR2 is SYGVNS. CDR3 length: 14 amino acids. The junction had 5 bases not matched to a gene; V was cut back by 3 bases and J by 7 bases. In DNA form, the CDR3 reads TGTGCCAGCAGTGATTTTCGGGGGGGTAATGAGCAGTTCTTC. The encoded protein is CASSDFRGGNEQFF.

CDR3 amino acids: CASSVARQGGYGYTF. The CDR3 DNA follows: TGTGCCAGCAGCGTAGCCCGACAGGGAGGCTATGGCTACACCTTC. This chain connects TRBV9 to TRBJ1-2; 7 bases map to TRBD1. Germline loops: CDR1 SGDLS, CDR2 YYNGEE. Germline trimming cut 0 bases from V and 4 bases from J; bases unmatched to any gene: 6. This CDR3 is built from 15 residues.

There are a few counts of this clonotype. The chain is built from TRBV9 and TRBJ1-1; D remains ambiguous. Per the germline V gene, CDR1 is SGDLS and CDR2 is YYNGEE. CDR3 length: 12 residues. V was pared by 3 bases and J by 6 bases, with 9 bases between. The CDR3: CASSAVQAEAFF. The CDR3 nucleotides are TGTGCCAGCAGCGCCGTTCAGGCTGAAGCTTTCTTT.

This clonotype came up many times. This chain uses TRBV2 with TRBJ1-5; perhaps TRBD1 as D (5 bases). There are 13 residues in the CDR3. The V end was cut by 5 bases, the J end by 5 bases, with 10 bases between. In germline, CDR1 is SNHLY, CDR2 FYNNEI. The CDR3 reads CASSSGFDQPQHF. CDR3 coding DNA: TGTGCCAGCAGTTCAGGGTTTGATCAGCCCCAGCATTTT.

This clonotype was seen a handful of times. The genes are TRBV3-1 and TRBJ1-4; D remains ambiguous. The CDR3 is 14 amino acids. Trimming took 0 bases from V and 7 from J, leaving 9 bases between them. Germline CDR1 LGHDT, CDR2 YNNKEL (reference sequence). Here the CDR3 reads CASSQETRVEKLFF. The DNA for the CDR3 is TGTGCCAGCAGCCAAGAAACGAGGGTTGAAAAACTGTTTTTT.

Notes on this clonotype: Since a far larger clone is one base different, this is likely a read error. CDR3 DNA sequence: TGTGCCAGCAGTCCCCACAGGGGAGGGAACATTGAAGCTTTCTTT. It codes for CASSPHRGGNIEAFF. This chain uses TRBV6-2 or TRBV6-3 with TRBJ1-1, with 7 bases matching TRBD1. Germline V CDR1 and CDR2: MNHEY, SVGEGT. The CDR3 runs 15 residues.

There are many counts of this clonotype. The chain employs TRBV9 and TRBJ2-3; D tentatively reads TRBD1 or TRBD2 (5 bases each). The V gene lost 3 bases and the J gene lost 0 bases, with 11 bases spanning the gap. The CDR3 runs to 15 residues. Germline assignment: CDR1 SGDLS and CDR2 YYNGEE. CDR3: CASSGTGPSTDTQYF. In DNA, the CDR3 is TGTGCCAGCAGCGGAACGGGACCAAGCACAGATACGCAGTATTTT.

There are a few counts of this clonotype. This chain links TRBV27 with TRBJ2-3; D may be TRBD2 (6 bases). The V and J ends lost 5 bases and 7 bases respectively, with 13 bases between them. Germline-derived CDR1 and CDR2 are MNHEY and SMNVEV (reference sequence). This CDR3 has 13 residues. CDR3 amino acids: CASSPGSSYTQYF. CDR3 in DNA: TGTGCCAGCAGTCCCGGGAGTTCTTATACGCAGTATTTT.

In this sample, this clonotype turned up a few times. The chain employs TRBV5-1 and TRBJ2-5, with TRBD1 as a possible D gene (5 bases). The CDR3 is 15 amino acids. V lost 3 bases and J 5 bases, leaving 17 bases between the germline ends. The germline gives CDR1 SGHRS, CDR2 YFSETQ. DNA for the CDR3: TGCGCCAGCAGCTCTACCTTAGGGGCGCGGGAGACCCAGTACTTC. It yields the protein CASSSTLGARETQYF.

This clonotype was observed at least ten times. The chain links TRBV10-3 to TRBJ2-7, with 14 bases that match TRBD2. The CDR3 is 15 residues long. V shed 4 bases and J 6 bases; nucleotides not matched to a gene: 5. Germline-derived CDR1 and CDR2 are ENHRY and SYGVKD. Here the CDR3 reads CAISVIGLAGGEQYF. Here the CDR3 DNA reads TGTGCCATCAGTGTCATTGGACTAGCGGGAGGCGAGCAGTACTTC.

Ten or more counts support this clonotype. The chain carries TRBV20-1 and TRBJ1-4, with 9 bases aligning to TRBD1. The V segment lost 5 bases and the J segment 6 bases; nucleotides outside the gene matches: 1. This CDR3 has 12 residues. Germline lookup yields CDR1 DFQATT and CDR2 SNEGSKA (reference sequence). CDR3 region: CSAGDRDEKLFF. The CDR3, as DNA: TGCAGTGCTGGGGACAGGGATGAAAAACTGTTTTTT.

Remarks on this clonotype: Given a much more abundant clone one base away, this may be a read error. This chain links TRBV12-3 or TRBV12-4 with TRBJ2-3; 8 positions match TRBD2. V shed 3 bases, J shed 8 bases, and the junction held 10 bases outside the gene matches. The CDR3 covers 15 residues. The chain's CDR3 is CASSFLSGRVSTQYF. CDR3 sequence (DNA): TGTGCCAGCAGTTTCTTAAGCGGGAGAGTCTCTACGCAGTATTTT.

This clonotype appeared many times. The chain links TRBV28 to TRBJ1-1; tentative D call: TRBD1 (5 bases). V dropped 5 bases and J dropped 6 bases, with 16 bases sitting between them. The CDR3 consists of 14 residues. CDR1 and CDR2 from the germline V gene are MDHEN and SYDVKM. The CDR3 region has the DNA TGTGCCAGCAGTCCCACGGGGGAGGGATCTGAAGCTTTCTTT. It yields the protein CASSPTGEGSEAFF.

This clonotype was found many times. The chain carries TRBV28 and TRBJ2-3, with no clear D. The V end was cut by 3 bases, the J end by 4 bases, with 14 bases between. Germline V CDR1 and CDR2: MDHEN, SYDVKM. The CDR3 totals 15 residues. In DNA form, the CDR3 reads TGTGCCAGCAGTTTTGGTATGTTGGTCGCAGATACGCAGTATTTT. It translates to CASSFGMLVADTQYF.

This clonotype was detected many times. V and J are TRBV28 and TRBJ2-4; D is possibly TRBD1 (6 bases). V shed 5 bases and J shed 6 bases, with 20 bases lying between them. Germline values: CDR1 MDHEN, CDR2 SYDVKM. The CDR3 consists of 16 residues. The CDR3 region is CASSPATGGALNIQYF. The DNA of the CDR3 is TGTGCCAGCAGTCCTGCGACAGGTGGCGCATTAAACATTCAGTACTTC.

This clonotype was counted many times. The V and J genes are TRBV3-1 and TRBJ2-1; 12 bases map to TRBD2. Trimming took 3 bases from V and 5 from J; bases not matched to a gene: 8. The CDR3 consists of 17 residues. The germline V gene encodes CDR1 LGHDT and CDR2 YNNKEL (reference sequence). CDR3: CASSHRRTSGNDNEQFF. CDR3 DNA: TGTGCCAGCAGCCACCGACGGACTAGCGGGAACGACAATGAGCAGTTCTTC.

This rearrangement joins TRBV5-1 to TRBJ2-3; D call uncertain. The CDR3 covers 15 residues. The germline V gene has CDR1 SGHRS and CDR2 YFSETQ. V was clipped by 7 bases and J by 0 bases, with 15 bases between them. CDR3 coding DNA: TGCGCCAGCCACGGCGCACAGTCTAGCACAGATACGCAGTATTTT. Translation gives CASHGAQSSTDTQYF.

This clonotype has just a few counts. The CDR3 DNA follows: TGCGCCAGCAGCCAAGTGTGGCGGGAGGTCGGCCCAGATACGCAGTATTTT. Translating it yields CASSQVWREVGPDTQYF. V and J are TRBV4-1 and TRBJ2-3, with 8 bases aligning to TRBD2. The V gene end was trimmed by 1 base and the J gene end by 4 bases; junction bases not matched to a gene: 10. The V gene's germline CDR1 is MGHRA and CDR2 YSYEKL. The CDR3 has 17 amino acids.